These T cell receptor beta chains were read from a single sample in a study of blood T cell repertoires in COVID-19. Method: immunoSEQ multiplex PCR; TCRdb's copy keeps in-frame clones and lacks some. The table has tens of thousands of clones, about 85% seen once. The sample was peripheral blood. These receptors originate from a woman aged 65 to 85 in a cohort sampled during active COVID-19. The CDR3 runs from the conserved cysteine through the conserved F or W. The order of the fields is CDR3 length, clone size, D gene, J gene, V gene, CDR3 protein, CDR3 DNA. D genes are given only for firm matches. Where a row states a size, it is once, few, many or the class of an expanded clone; other rows omit it.

>17|-|TRBD1|TRBJ1-2|TRBV4-1
CASSQDPAEQGVYGYTF
TGCGCCAGCAGCCAAGATCCCGCGGAACAGGGGGTCTATGGCTACACCTTC
>17|-|-|TRBJ2-5|TRBV4-1
CASSPRSGSYRQETQYF
TGCGCCAGCAGCCCACGGAGCGGTTCGTACCGGCAAGAGACCCAGTACTTC
>15|-|-|TRBJ2-5|TRBV5-1
CASSSSGDPQETQYF
TGCGCCAGCAGCTCGTCAGGGGACCCCCAAGAGACCCAGTACTTC
>15|-|-|TRBJ1-3|TRBV28
CASSSQGHSGNTIYF
TGTGCCAGCAGTTCCCAGGGACACTCTGGAAACACCATATATTTT
>15|-|-|TRBJ2-3|TRBV10-3
CAISVRGWGTDTQYF
TGTGCCATCAGTGTTCGCGGCTGGGGCACAGATACGCAGTATTTT
>13|-|-|TRBJ2-5|TRBV10-3
CAITAAVRETQYF
TGTGCCATCACCGCGGCAGTTAGGGAGACCCAGTACTTC
>16|-|TRBD1|TRBJ2-7|TRBV9
CASSVGGDRETYEQYF
TGTGCCAGCAGCGTAGGAGGTGACAGGGAGACCTACGAGCAGTACTTC
>17|-|-|TRBJ2-3|TRBV6-2/TRBV6-3
CASSYGVLAGYTDTQYF
TGTGCCAGCAGTTATGGGGTGTTGGCAGGGTACACAGATACGCAGTATTTT
>16|-|TRBD1|TRBJ2-3|TRBV19
CASSSRQGHSTDTQYF
TGTGCCAGTAGTAGCCGACAGGGGCATAGCACAGATACGCAGTATTTT
>14|-|TRBD1|TRBJ1-4|TRBV28
CASTRTGANEKLFF
TGTGCCAGCACCCGGACAGGAGCTAATGAAAAACTGTTTTTT
>14|-|-|TRBJ1-1|TRBV5-1
CASSFQGSGTEAFF
TGCGCCAGCAGCTTCCAGGGAAGTGGGACTGAAGCTTTCTTT
>15|-|TRBD1|TRBJ2-1|TRBV27
CASSLGTGSHNEQFF
TGTGCCAGCAGTTTGGGGACAGGTAGTCACAATGAGCAGTTCTTC
>17|-|-|TRBJ2-1|TRBV21-1
CASSMILRRSAYNEQFF
TGTGCCAGCAGTATGATCCTTAGGCGGTCTGCCTACAATGAGCAGTTCTTC
>16|-|TRBD2|TRBJ2-1|TRBV10-3
CAISELGTSGRGEQFF
TGTGCCATCAGTGAATTAGGGACTAGCGGGAGGGGTGAGCAGTTCTTC
>14|-|-|TRBJ2-5|TRBV5-4
CASSRGMEGETQYF
TGTGCCAGCAGCCGGGGCATGGAGGGAGAGACCCAGTACTTC
>14|-|TRBD2|TRBJ2-7|TRBV6-5
CASSGSGIGYEQYF
TGTGCCAGCAGCGGTAGCGGGATCGGCTACGAGCAGTACTTC
>14|once|TRBD2|TRBJ2-1|TRBV10-3
CAISGTSDYNEQFF
TGTGCCATCAGCGGGACTAGCGACTACAATGAGCAGTTCTTC
>14|-|-|TRBJ1-1|TRBV19
CASSMARGNTEAFF
TGTGCCAGTAGTATGGCCCGGGGGAACACTGAAGCTTTCTTT
>13|-|-|TRBJ2-7|TRBV11-2
CASSQGHPYEQYF
TGTGCCAGCAGCCAGGGACATCCCTACGAGCAGTACTTC
>13|-|-|TRBJ2-5|TRBV6-5
CASSLLGMETQYF
TGTGCCAGCAGTTTACTAGGAATGGAGACCCAGTACTTC
>15|few|TRBD1|TRBJ1-2|TRBV6-5
CASRRQGNGMGGYTF
TGTGCCAGCAGAAGACAGGGGAATGGGATGGGTGGCTACACCTTC
>17|-|TRBD2|TRBJ2-1|TRBV4-1
CASSQDVVGGSYNEQFF
TGCGCCAGCAGCCAAGATGTGGTGGGCGGGAGTTACAATGAGCAGTTCTTC
>14|-|-|TRBJ2-1|TRBV5-1
CASSSTGTGLEQFF
TGCGCCAGCAGCTCCACAGGGACGGGGCTTGAGCAGTTCTTC
>14|-|-|TRBJ2-7|TRBV4-3
CASSQEYQAYEQYF
TGCGCCAGCAGCCAAGAGTACCAAGCTTACGAGCAGTACTTC
>14|-|-|TRBJ2-7|TRBV19
CASSIGGGPYEQYF
TGTGCCAGTAGTATTGGGGGAGGCCCCTACGAGCAGTACTTC
>14|-|TRBD2|TRBJ2-7|TRBV7-2
CASSPRTSGWEQYF
TGTGCCAGCAGCCCCCGGACTAGCGGTTGGGAGCAGTACTTC
>12|-|-|TRBJ1-3|TRBV19
CASSTSGNTIYF
TGTGCCAGTAGTACATCTGGAAACACCATATATTTT
>19|-|-|TRBJ1-5|TRBV29-1
CSVDHAQWGVNCCNQPQHF
TGCAGCGTTGACCACGCACAGTGGGGGGTTAATTGCTGCAATCAGCCCCAGCATTTT
>12|-|-|TRBJ2-3|TRBV10-3
CAISKGGTTQYF
TGTGCCATCAGTAAAGGGGGAACCACGCAGTATTTT
>12|few|TRBD1|TRBJ1-1|TRBV10-3
CAAGQGNTEAFF
TGTGCCGCGGGACAGGGGAACACTGAAGCTTTCTTT
>15|once|TRBD1|TRBJ2-3|TRBV5-1
CASSSGRGSTDTQYF
TGCGCCAGCAGCTCCGGCAGGGGGAGCACAGATACGCAGTATTTT
>11|-|-|TRBJ1-2|TRBV27
CASSLRVGYTF
TGTGCCAGCAGTTTGAGGGTTGGCTACACCTTC
>16|-|-|TRBJ1-1|TRBV6-5
CASSYSSSGLNTEAFF
TGTGCCAGCAGTTACTCGTCTTCAGGGTTGAACACTGAAGCTTTCTTT
>18|-|-|TRBJ2-6|TRBV14
CASSPSWGGLSGANVLTF
TGTGCCAGCAGCCCTAGCTGGGGGGGGCTCTCTGGGGCCAACGTCCTGACTTTC